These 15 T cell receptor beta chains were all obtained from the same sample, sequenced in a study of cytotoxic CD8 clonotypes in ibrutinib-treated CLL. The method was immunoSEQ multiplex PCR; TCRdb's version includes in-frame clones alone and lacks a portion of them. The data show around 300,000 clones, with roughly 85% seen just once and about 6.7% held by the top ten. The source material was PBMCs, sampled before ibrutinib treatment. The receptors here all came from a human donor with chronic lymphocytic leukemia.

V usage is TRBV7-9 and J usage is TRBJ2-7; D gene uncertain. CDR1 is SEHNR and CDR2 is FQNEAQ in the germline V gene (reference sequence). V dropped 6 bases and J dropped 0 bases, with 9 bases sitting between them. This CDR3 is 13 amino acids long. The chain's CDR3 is CASSRENSYEQYF. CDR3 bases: TGTGCCAGCAGTCGCGAAAACTCCTACGAGCAGTACTTC.

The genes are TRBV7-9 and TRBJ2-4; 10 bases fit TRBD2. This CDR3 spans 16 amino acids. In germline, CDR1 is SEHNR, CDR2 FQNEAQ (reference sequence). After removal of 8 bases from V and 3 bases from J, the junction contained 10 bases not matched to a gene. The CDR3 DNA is TGTGCCAGCGGCTCCGGGACTAGCGAGGGCAAAAACATTCAGTACTTC. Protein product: CASGSGTSEGKNIQYF.

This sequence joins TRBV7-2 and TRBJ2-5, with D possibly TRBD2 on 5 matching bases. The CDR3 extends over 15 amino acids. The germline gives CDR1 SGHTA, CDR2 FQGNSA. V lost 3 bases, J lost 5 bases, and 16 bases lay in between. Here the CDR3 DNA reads TGTGCCAGCAGCTTTTACCTAGTCCCGGGGGAGACCCAGTACTTC. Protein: CASSFYLVPGETQYF.

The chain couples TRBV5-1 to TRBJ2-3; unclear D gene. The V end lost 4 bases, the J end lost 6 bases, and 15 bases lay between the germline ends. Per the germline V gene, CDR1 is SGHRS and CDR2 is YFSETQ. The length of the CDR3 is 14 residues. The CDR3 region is CASSLYWPGDTQYF. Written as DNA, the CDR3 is TGCGCCAGCAGCCTCTATTGGCCGGGCGATACGCAGTATTTT.

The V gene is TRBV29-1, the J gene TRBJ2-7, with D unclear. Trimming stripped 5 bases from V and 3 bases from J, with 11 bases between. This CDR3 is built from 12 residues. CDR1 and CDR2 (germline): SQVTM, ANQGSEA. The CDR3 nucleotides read TGCAGCGTTATTGAGTCGGGCTACGAGCAGTACTTC. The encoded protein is CSVIESGYEQYF.

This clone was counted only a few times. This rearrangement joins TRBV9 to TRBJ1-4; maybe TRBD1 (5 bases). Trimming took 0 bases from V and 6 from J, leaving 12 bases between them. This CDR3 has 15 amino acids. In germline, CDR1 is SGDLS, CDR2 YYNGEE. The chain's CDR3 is CASSVAPIQDEKLFF. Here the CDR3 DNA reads TGTGCCAGCAGCGTAGCTCCCATACAGGATGAAAAACTGTTTTTT.

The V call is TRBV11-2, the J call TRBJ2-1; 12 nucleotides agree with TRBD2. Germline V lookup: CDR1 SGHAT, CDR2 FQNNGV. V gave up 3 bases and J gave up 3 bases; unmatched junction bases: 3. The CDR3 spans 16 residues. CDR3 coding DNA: TGTGCCAGCAGCTTGACTAGCGGGAGTGGCTACAATGAGCAGTTCTTC. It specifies CASSLTSGSGYNEQFF. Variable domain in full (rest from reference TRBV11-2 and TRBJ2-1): EAGVAQSPRYKIIEKRQSVAFWCNPISGHATLYWYQQILGQGPKLLIQFQNNGVVDDSQLPKDRFSAERLKGVDSTLKIQPAKLEDSAVYLCASSLTSGSGYNEQFFGPGTRLTVL.

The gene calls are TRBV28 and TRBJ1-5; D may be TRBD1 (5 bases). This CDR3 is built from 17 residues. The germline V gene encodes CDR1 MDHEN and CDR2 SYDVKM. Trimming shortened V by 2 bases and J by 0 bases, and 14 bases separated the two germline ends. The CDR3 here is CASSLAAREGSNQPQHF. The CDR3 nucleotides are TGTGCCAGCAGTTTAGCGGCCAGGGAAGGTAGCAATCAGCCCCAGCATTTT.

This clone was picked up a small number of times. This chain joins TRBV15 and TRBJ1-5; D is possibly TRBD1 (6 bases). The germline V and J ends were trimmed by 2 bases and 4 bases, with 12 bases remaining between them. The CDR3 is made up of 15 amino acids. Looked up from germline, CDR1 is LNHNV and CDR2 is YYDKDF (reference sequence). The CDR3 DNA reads TGTGCCACCAGCAGACGGGGAGGGGGAAATCAGCCCCAGCATTTT. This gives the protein CATSRRGGGNQPQHF. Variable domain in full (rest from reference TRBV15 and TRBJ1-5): DAMVIQNPRYQVTQFGKPVTLSCSQTLNHNVMYWYQQKSSQAPKLLFHYYDKDFNNEADTPDNFQSRRPNTSFCFLDIRSPGLGDTAMYLCATSRRGGGNQPQHFGDGTRLSIL.

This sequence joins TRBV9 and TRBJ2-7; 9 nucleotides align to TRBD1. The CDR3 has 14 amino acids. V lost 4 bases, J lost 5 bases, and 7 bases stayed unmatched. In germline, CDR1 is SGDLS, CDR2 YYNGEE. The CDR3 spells CASSTGQGIDEQYF. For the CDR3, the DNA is TGTGCCAGCAGCACTGGACAGGGGATAGACGAGCAGTACTTC.

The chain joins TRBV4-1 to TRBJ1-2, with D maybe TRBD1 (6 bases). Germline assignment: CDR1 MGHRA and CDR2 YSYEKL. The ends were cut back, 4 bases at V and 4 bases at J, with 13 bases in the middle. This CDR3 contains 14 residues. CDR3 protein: CASSPTGSFYGYTF. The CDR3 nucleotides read TGCGCCAGCAGCCCAACAGGGTCCTTCTATGGCTACACCTTC.

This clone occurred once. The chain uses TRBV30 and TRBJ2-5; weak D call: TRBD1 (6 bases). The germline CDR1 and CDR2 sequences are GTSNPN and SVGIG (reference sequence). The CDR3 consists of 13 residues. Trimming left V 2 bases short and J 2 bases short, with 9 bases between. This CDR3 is CAWSITGQETQYF. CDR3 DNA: TGTGCCTGGAGTATAACAGGGCAAGAGACCCAGTACTTC.

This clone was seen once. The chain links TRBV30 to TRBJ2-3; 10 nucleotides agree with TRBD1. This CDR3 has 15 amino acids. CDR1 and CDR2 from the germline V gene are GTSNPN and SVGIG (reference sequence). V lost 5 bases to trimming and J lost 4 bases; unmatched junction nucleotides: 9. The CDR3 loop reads CAWAGTGDEPDTQYF. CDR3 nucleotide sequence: TGTGCCTGGGCCGGGACAGGGGACGAGCCAGATACGCAGTATTTT.

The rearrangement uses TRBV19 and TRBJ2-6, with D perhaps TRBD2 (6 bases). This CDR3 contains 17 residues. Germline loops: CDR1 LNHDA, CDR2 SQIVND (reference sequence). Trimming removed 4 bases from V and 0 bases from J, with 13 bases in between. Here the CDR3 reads CASSNPGLSSGANVLTF. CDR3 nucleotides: TGTGCCAGTAGTAATCCGGGACTTTCCTCTGGGGCCAACGTCCTGACTTTC.

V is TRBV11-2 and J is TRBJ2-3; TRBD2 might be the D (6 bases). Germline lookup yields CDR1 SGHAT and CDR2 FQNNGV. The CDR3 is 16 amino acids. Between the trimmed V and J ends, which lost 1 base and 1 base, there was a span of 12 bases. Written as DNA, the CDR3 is TGTGCCAGCAGCTTAGCGCGTACGGGGGGCACAGATACGCAGTATTTT. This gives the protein CASSLARTGGTDTQYF.